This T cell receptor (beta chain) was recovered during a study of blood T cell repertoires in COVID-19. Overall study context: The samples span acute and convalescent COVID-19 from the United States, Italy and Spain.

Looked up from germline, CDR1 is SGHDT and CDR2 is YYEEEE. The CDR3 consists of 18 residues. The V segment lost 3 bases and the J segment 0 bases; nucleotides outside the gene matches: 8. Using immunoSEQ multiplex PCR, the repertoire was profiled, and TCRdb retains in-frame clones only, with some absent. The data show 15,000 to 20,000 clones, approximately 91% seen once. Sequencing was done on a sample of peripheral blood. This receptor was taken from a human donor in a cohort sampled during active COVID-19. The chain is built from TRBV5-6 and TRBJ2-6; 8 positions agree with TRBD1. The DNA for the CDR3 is TGTGCCAGCAGCTATCCCAGGACAGGGTCCTCTGGGGCCAACGTCCTGACTTTC. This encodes CASSYPRTGSSGANVLTF. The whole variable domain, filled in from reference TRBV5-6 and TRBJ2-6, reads DAGVTQSPTHLIKTRGQQVTLRCSPKSGHDTVSWYQQALGQGPQFIFQYYEEEERQRGNFPDRFSGHQFPNYSSELNVNALLLGDSALYLCASSYPRTGSSGANVLTFGAGSRLTVL.